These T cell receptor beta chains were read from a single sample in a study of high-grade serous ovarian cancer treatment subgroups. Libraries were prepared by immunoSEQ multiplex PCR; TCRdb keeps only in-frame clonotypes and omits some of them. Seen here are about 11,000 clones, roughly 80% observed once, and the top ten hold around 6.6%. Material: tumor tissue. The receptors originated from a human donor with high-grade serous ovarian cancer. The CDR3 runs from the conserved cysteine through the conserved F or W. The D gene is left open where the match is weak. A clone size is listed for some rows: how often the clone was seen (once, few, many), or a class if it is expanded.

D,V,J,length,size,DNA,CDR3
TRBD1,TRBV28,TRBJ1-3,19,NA,TGTGCCAGCAGTCCTCCCGGGACAGGGATTTCATTCTCTGGAAACACCATATATTTT,CASSPPGTGISFSGNTIYF
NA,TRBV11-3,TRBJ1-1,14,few,TGTGCCAGCAGCCGTGACAGGACTGCCACTGAAGCTTTCTTT,CASSRDRTATEAFF
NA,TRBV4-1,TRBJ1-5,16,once,TGCGCCAGCAGCCAAGATAATGGCAGGGGAAATCAGCCCCAGCATTTT,CASSQDNGRGNQPQHF
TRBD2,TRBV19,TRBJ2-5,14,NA,TGTGCCAGTAGTTATCTAGCGGGCGGAGAGACCCAGTACTTC,CASSYLAGGETQYF
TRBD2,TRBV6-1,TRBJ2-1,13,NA,TGTGCCAGTGAGCGGGGACCGGCCAATGAGCAGTTCTTC,CASERGPANEQFF
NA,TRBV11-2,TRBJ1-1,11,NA,TGTGCCACCCTCGTTGGGACTGAAGCTTTCTTT,CATLVGTEAFF
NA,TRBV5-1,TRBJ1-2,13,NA,TGCGCCAGCACACCCGGTGTTAACTATGGCTACACCTTC,CASTPGVNYGYTF
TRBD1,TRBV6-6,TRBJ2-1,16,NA,TGTGCCAGCAGTACCCCCGGGACAGGGTTGGTGAATGAGCAGTTCTTC,CASSTPGTGLVNEQFF
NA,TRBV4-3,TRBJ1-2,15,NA,TGCGCCAGCAGCCAAGATCGAGGGGTACTCTATGGCTACACCTTC,CASSQDRGVLYGYTF
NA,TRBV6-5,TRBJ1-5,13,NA,TGTGCCAGCAGTTACTCGAGAACTCAGCCCCAGCATTTT,CASSYSRTQPQHF
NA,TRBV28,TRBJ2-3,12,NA,TGTGCCAGCAGTTTACAGTCTGATACGCAGTATTTT,CASSLQSDTQYF
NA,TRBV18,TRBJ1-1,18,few,TGTGCCAGCTCATTACAGGGATGGACTCGGGTGATGAACACTGAAGCTTTCTTT,CASSLQGWTRVMNTEAFF
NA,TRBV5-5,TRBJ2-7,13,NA,TGTGCCAGCAGCTTGCAGGGTGGCTACGAGCAGTACTTC,CASSLQGGYEQYF
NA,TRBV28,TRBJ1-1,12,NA,TGTGCCAGCAGCCTCCGTGGGACTGAAGCTTTCTTT,CASSLRGTEAFF
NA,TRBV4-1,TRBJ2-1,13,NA,TGCGCCAGCAGCCGAACGACCAACAATGAGCAGTTCTTC,CASSRTTNNEQFF
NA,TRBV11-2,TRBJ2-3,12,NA,TGTGCCAGCAGCTTAGCCACAGATACGCAGTATTTT,CASSLATDTQYF
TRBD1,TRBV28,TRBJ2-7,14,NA,TGTGCCAGCATGCCGGGACAGATCATCTACGAGCAGTACTTC,CASMPGQIIYEQYF
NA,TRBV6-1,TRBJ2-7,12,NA,TGTGCCAGCGGACTAAACTCCTACGAGCAGTACTTC,CASGLNSYEQYF
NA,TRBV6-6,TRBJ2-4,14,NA,TGTGCCAGCAGCCCCACAGGGGCCAAAAACATTCAGTACTTC,CASSPTGAKNIQYF
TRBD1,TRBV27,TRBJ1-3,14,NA,TGTGCCAGCAGTTACGACAGGGCCGGAAACACCATATATTTT,CASSYDRAGNTIYF
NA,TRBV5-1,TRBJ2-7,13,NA,TGCGCCAGCAGCTTTGGTAAGGGCTACGAGCAGTACTTC,CASSFGKGYEQYF
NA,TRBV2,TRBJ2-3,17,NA,TGTGCCAGCAGTGAAGCTAGTGGCGGGGCTAACACAGATACGCAGTATTTT,CASSEASGGANTDTQYF
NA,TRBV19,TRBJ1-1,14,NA,TGTGCCAGTAGTATTCGGGGGCGGATCACTGAAGCTTTCTTT,CASSIRGRITEAFF
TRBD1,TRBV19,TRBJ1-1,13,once,TGTGCCAGCAGCCGGGACAGACTCACTGAAGCTTTCTTT,CASSRDRLTEAFF
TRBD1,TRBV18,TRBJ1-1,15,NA,TGTGCCAGCTCACCAAAGGCAGGGGGTGACACTGAAGCTTTCTTT,CASSPKAGGDTEAFF
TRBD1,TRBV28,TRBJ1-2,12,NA,TGTGCCAGCGTAGGGACAGGGGCTGGCTACACCTTC,CASVGTGAGYTF
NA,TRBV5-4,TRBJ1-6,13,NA,TGTGCCAGCAGCTTGGACAGGGTTTCACCCCTCCACTTT,CASSLDRVSPLHF
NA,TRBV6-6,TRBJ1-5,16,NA,TGTGCCAGCAGACCGGAGAGGGGGAAAGGCAATCAGCCCCAGCATTTT,CASRPERGKGNQPQHF
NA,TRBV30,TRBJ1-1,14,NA,TGTGCCTGGAGTCGGTCTCGGGGTGGAACTGAAGCTTTCTTT,CAWSRSRGGTEAFF
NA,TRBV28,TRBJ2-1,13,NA,TGTGCCAGCTACGAGGAGTTCCACAATGAGCAGTTCTTC,CASYEEFHNEQFF
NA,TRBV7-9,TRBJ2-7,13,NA,TGTGCCAGCAGCTTAGTATTAGCGGACGAGCAGTACTTC,CASSLVLADEQYF
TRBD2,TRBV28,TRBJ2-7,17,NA,TGTGCCAGCAGTAGCTTGCTCCGGACTAGCGGGACCTACGAGCAGTACTTC,CASSSLLRTSGTYEQYF
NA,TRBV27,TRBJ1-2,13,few,TGTGCCAGCAGATCCGGACGGTGGCTAGGCTACACCTTC,CASRSGRWLGYTF
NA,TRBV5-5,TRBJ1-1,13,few,TGTGCCAGCAGTCCCGTGGGGAACACTGAAGCTTTCTTT,CASSPVGNTEAFF
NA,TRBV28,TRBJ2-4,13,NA,TGTGCCAGCAGTTCCCCACGCCCTGGCATTCAGTACTTC,CASSSPRPGIQYF
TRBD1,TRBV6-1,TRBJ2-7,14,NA,TGTGCCAGCAACGGGGGACAGGGGAGCTACGAGCAGTACTTC,CASNGGQGSYEQYF
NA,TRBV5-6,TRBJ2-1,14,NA,TGTGCCAGCAGCTTGGCCCTTGAGTGGTATGAGCAGTTCTTC,CASSLALEWYEQFF
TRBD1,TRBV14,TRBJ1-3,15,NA,TGTGCCAGCAGCCAATCCCGGACAGGGGGGAGCACCATATATTTT,CASSQSRTGGSTIYF
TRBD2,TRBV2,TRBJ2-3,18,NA,TGTGCCAGCAGTGGTGACTGGACTAGCGGCACCTCCGCAGATACGCAGTATTTT,CASSGDWTSGTSADTQYF
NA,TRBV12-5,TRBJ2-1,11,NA,TGTGCTAGTGGTTTGACAGGGCAGCAGTTCTTC,CASGLTGQQFF
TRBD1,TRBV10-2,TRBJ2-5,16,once,TGCGCCAGCAGTGAGCCCGGACAGGGGGCAGGAGAGACCCAGTACTTC,CASSEPGQGAGETQYF